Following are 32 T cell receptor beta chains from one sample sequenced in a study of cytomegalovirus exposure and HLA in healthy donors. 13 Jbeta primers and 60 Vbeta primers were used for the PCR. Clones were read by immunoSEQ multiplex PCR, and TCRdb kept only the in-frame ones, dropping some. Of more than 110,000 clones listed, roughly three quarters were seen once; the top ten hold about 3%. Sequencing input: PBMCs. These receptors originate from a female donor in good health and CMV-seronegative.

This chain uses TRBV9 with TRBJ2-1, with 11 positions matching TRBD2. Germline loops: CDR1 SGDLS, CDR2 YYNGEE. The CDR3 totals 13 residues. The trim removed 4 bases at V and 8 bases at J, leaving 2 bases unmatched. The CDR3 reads CASSLGLADEQFF. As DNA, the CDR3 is TGTGCCAGCAGCTTGGGACTAGCGGATGAGCAGTTCTTC. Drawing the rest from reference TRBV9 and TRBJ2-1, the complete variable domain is DSGVTQTPKHLITATGQRVTLRCSPRSGDLSVYWYQQSLDQGLQFLIQYYNGEERAKGNILERFSAQQFPDLHSELNLSSLELGDSALYFCASSLGLADEQFFGPGTRLTVL.

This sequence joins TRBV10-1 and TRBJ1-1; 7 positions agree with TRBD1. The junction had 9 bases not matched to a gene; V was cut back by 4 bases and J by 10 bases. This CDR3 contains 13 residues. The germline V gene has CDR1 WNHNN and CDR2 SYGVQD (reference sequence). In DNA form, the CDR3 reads TGCGCCAGCAGTGTCGGAGGATCAGGGGGAGCTTTCTTT. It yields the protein CASSVGGSGGAFF.

The CDR3 DNA is TGTGCCAGCAGCTTAGATGGGATATGGGACAGGGTGCCCGGTGAAGCTTTCTTT. Translating it yields CASSLDGIWDRVPGEAFF. The chain recombines TRBV11-3 with TRBJ1-1, with 9 bases matching TRBD1. Germline V lookup: CDR1 SGHNT, CDR2 YENEEA. This CDR3 spans 18 amino acids. The ends lost 0 bases at V and 7 bases at J; junction bases unmatched: 15.

In nucleotides, the CDR3 is TGTGCCAGCAGCTTAGGACAGCTTTATCAGCCCCAGCATTTT. It specifies CASSLGQLYQPQHF. The chain combines TRBV7-2 with TRBJ1-5; possibly TRBD1 for D (5 bases). Germline assignment: CDR1 SGHTA and CDR2 FQGNSA. V lost 1 base, J lost 5 bases, and 9 bases lay in between. The CDR3 totals 14 residues.

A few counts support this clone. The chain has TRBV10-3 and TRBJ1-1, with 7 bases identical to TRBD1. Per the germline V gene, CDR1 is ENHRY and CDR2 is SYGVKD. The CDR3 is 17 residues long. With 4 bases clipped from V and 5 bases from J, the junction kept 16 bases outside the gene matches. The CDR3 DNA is TGTGCCATCAGTGGAGGAGGGGGCGTGGGTGTTGGAACTGAAGCTTTCTTT. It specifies CAISGGGGVGVGTEAFF.

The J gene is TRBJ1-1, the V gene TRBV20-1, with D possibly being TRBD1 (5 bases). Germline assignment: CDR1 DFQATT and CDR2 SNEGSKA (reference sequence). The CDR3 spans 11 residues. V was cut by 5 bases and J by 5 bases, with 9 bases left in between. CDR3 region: CSAGAGTEAFF. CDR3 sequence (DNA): TGCAGTGCTGGGGCAGGGACTGAAGCTTTCTTT.

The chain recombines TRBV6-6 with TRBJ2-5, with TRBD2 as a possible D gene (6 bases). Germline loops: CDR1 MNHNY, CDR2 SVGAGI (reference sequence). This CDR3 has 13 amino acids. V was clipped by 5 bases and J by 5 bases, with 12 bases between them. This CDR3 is CASSQTRRETQYF. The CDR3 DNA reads TGTGCCAGCAGTCAGACTAGGCGGGAGACCCAGTACTTC.

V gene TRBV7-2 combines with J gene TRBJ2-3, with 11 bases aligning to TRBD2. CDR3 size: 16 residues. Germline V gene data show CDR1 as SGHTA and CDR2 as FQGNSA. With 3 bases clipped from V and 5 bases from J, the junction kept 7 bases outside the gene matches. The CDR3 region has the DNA TGTGCCAGCAGCTTGTTAGCGGGAGGGCGGGTAGATACGCAGTATTTT. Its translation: CASSLLAGGRVDTQYF.

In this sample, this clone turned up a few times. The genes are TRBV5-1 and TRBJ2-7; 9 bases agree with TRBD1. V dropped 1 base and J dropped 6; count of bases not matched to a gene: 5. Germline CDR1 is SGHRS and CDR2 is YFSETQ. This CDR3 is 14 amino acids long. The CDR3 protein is CASSLRDRVSEQYF. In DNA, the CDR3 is TGCGCCAGCAGCTTGAGGGACAGGGTCTCCGAGCAGTACTTC.

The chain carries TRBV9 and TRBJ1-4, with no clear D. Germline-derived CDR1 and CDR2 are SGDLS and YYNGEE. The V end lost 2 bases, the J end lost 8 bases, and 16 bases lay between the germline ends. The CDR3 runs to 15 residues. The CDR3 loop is CASSVFNGVSEKLFF. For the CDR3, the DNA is TGTGCCAGCAGCGTCTTCAACGGGGTTAGCGAAAAACTGTTTTTT.

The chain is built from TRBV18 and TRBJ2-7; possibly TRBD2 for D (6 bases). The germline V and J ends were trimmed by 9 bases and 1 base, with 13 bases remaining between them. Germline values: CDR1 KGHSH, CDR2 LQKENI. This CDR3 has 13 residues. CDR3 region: CASAAGPSYEQYF. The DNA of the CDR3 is TGTGCCAGTGCCGCGGGGCCTTCCTACGAGCAGTACTTC.

In DNA, the CDR3 is TGTGCCAGCAGCAAACCACAGGGGAGTGAAGCTTTCTTT. Its protein product is CASSKPQGSEAFF. J is TRBJ1-1 and V is TRBV21-1; the table's D call TRBD1 went unverified against the DNA. TRBV21-1 is a listed pseudogene. This CDR3 is 13 amino acids long.

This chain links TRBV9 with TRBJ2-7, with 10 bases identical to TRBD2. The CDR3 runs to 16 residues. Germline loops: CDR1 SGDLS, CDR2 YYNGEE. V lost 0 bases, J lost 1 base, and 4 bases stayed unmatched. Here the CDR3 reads CASSVDASGRSYEQYF. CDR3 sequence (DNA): TGTGCCAGCAGCGTAGATGCTAGCGGGAGATCCTACGAGCAGTACTTC.

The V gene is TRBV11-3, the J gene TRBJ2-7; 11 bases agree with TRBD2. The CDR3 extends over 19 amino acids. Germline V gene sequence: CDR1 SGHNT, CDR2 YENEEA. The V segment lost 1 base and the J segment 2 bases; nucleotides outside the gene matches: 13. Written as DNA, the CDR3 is TGTGCCAGCAGCTTAGGGTGGACTAGCGGGCCGACGCTACCCTACGAGCAGTACTTC. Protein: CASSLGWTSGPTLPYEQYF.

The CDR3 DNA reads as TGTGCCAGCAGTTCACTAGCGGGGAGCACAGATACGCAGTATTTT. The encoded protein is CASSSLAGSTDTQYF. The chain employs TRBV6-4 and TRBJ2-3; 10 nucleotides line up with TRBD2. J gave up 0 bases and V 5 bases, and 2 bases lay outside the gene matches. Germline V gene lookup returns CDR1 MRHNA and CDR2 SNTAGT. This CDR3 has 15 amino acids.

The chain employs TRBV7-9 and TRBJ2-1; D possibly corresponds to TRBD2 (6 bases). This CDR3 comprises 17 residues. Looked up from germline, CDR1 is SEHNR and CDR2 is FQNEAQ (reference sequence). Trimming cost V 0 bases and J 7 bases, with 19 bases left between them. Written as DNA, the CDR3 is TGTGCCAGCAGCTTAGCGGATGGGCGGCGGGAAACGAATGAGCAGTTCTTC. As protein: CASSLADGRRETNEQFF.

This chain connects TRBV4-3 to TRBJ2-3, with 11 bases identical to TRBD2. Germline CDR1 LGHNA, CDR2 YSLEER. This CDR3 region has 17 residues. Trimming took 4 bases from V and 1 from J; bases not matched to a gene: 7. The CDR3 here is CASSPQQGLAGTDTQYF. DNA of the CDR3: TGCGCCAGCAGCCCCCAACAGGGACTAGCGGGCACAGATACGCAGTATTTT.

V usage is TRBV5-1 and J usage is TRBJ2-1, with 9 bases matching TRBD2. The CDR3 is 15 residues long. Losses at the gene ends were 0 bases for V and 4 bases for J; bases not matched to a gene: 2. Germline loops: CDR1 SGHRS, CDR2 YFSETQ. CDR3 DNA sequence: TGCGCCAGCAGCTTGGGACTAGCGGATTACAATGAGCAGTTCTTC. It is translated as CASSLGLADYNEQFF. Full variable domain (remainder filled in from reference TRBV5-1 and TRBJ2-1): KAGVTQTPRYLIKTRGQQVTLSCSPISGHRSVSWYQQTPGQGLQFLFEYFSETQRNKGNFPGRFSGRQFSNSRSEMNVSTLELGDSALYLCASSLGLADYNEQFFGPGTRLTVL.

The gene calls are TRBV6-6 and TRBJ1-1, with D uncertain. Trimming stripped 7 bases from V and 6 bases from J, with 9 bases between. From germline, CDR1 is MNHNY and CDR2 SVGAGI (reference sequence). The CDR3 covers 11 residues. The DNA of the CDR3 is TGTGCCAGCAACCACGGAGCTGAAGCTTTCTTT. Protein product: CASNHGAEAFF.

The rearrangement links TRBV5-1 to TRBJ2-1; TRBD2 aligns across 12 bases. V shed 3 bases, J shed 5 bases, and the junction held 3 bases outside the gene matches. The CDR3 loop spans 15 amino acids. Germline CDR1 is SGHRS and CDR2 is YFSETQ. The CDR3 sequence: CASSSLAGGNNEQFF. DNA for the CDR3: TGCGCCAGCAGCTCACTAGCGGGGGGAAACAATGAGCAGTTCTTC.

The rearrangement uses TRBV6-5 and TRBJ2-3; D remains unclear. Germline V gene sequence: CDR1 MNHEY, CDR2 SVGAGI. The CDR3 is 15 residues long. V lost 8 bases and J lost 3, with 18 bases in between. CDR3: CASSDQMLTTDTQYF. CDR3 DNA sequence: TGTGCCAGCTCAGATCAGATGCTTACGACAGATACGCAGTATTTT.

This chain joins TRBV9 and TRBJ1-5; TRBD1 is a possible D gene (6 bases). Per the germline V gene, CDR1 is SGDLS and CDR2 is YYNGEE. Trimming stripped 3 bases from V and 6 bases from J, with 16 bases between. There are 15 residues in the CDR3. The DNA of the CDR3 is TGTGCCAGCAGCGCTGGGGGGGGCGCCGGTCAGCCCCAGCATTTT. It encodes CASSAGGGAGQPQHF.

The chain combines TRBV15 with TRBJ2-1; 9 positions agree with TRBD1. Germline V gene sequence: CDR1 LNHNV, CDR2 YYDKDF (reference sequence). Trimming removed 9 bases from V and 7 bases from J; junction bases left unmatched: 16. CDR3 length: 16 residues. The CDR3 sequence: CATSSGQGIFWNEQFF. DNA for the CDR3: TGTGCCACTTCTTCGGGACAGGGAATTTTTTGGAATGAGCAGTTCTTC.

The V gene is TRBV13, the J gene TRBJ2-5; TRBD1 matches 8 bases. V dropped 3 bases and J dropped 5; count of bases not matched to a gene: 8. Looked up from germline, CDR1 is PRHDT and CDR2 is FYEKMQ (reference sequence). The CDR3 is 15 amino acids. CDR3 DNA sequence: TGTGCCAGCAGCTTCGACAGGGGATTGAGGGAGACCCAGTACTTC. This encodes CASSFDRGLRETQYF. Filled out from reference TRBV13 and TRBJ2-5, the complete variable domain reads AAGVIQSPRHLIKEKRETATLKCYPIPRHDTVYWYQQGPGQDPQFLISFYEKMQSDKGSIPDRFSAQQFSDYHSELNMSSLELGDSALYFCASSFDRGLRETQYFGPGTRLLVL.

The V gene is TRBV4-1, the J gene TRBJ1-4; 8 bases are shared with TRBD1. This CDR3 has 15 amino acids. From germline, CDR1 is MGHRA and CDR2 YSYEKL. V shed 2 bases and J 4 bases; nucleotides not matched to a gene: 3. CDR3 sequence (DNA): TGCGCCAGCAGCCAAACAGGGGGGAGTAATGAAAAACTGTTTTTT. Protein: CASSQTGGSNEKLFF.

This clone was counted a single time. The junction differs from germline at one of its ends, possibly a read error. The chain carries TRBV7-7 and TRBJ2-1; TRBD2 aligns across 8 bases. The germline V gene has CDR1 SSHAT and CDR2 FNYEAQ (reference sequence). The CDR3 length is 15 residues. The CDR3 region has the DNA TGTGCTAGCAGCCCTACTAGCGGAAACAACAATGAGCAGTTCTTC. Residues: CASSPTSGNNNEQFF.

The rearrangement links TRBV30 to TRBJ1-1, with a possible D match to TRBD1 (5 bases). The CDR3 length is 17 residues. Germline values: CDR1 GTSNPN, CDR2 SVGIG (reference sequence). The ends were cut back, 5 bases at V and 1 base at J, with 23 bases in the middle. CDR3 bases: TGTGCCTGGCCGACTGCGAATCAGGGTACCGGGAACACTGAAGCTTTCTTT. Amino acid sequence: CAWPTANQGTGNTEAFF. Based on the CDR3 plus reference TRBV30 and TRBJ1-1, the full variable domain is SQTIHQWPATLVQPVGSPLSLECTVEGTSNPNLYWYRQAAGRGLQLLFYSVGIGQISSEVPQNLSASRPQDRQFILSSKKLLLSDSGFYLCAWPTANQGTGNTEAFFGQGTRLTVV.

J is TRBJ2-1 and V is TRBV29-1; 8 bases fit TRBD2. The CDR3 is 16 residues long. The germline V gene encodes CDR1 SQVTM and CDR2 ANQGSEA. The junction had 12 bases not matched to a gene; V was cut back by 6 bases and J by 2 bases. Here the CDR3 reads CSVADSGTSTYNEQFF. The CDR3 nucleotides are TGCAGCGTCGCCGATAGCGGGACGAGCACCTACAATGAGCAGTTCTTC.

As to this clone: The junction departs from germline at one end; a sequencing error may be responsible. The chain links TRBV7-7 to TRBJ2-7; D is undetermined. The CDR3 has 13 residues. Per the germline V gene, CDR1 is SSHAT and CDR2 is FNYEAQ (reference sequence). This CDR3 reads CASSLASSGEQYF. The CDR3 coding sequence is TGTGCTAGCAGCTTAGCCTCCAGTGGCGAGCAGTACTTC.

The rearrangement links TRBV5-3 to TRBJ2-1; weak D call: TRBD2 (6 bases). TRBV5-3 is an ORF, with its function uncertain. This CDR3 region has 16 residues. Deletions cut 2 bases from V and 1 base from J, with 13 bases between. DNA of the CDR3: TGTGCCAGAAGCTTACATCGGGGGAGTTCCTACAATGAGCAGTTCTTC. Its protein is CARSLHRGSSYNEQFF.

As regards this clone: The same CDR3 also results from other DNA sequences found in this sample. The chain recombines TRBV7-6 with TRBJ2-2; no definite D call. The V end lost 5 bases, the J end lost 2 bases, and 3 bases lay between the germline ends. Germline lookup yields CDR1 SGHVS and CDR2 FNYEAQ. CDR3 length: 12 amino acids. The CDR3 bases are TGTGCCAGCAGCCTCAACACCGGGGAGCTGTTTTTT. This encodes CASSLNTGELFF.

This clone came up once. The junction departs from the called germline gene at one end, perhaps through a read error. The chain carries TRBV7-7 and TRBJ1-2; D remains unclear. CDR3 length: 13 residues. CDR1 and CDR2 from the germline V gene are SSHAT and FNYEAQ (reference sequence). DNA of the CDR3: TGTGCTAGCAGCTTTTCGGGGAATAATGGCTACACCTTC. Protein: CASSFSGNNGYTF.